This TCR beta chain was obtained from a study of blood T cell repertoires in COVID-19. Study background: Acute and convalescent COVID-19 specimens originated in the United States, Italy and Spain. The cDNA or gDNA used as material had been derived from T cells, B-cell-depleted T cells, or PBMCs.

Study processing details: Cell counts per sample came from amplifying reference gene primers. TCRdb keeps only in-frame clones here, not all; method: immunoSEQ multiplex PCR. The DNA was the basis for D and trimming; V, J and clone size are from that table. The table records fewer than 90,000 clones, 82% of them present only once. The TCR comes from a man aged 45-65 years with acute or convalescent COVID-19. Input material: peripheral blood.

CDR3 coding DNA: TGTGCCAGCAACCCCAATTCTATCCACGAGCAGTACTTC. It specifies CASNPNSIHEQYF. The chain recombines TRBV6-2 or TRBV6-3 with TRBJ2-7; no firm D call. V was clipped by 7 bases and J by 5 bases, with 15 bases between them. The V gene's germline CDR1 is MNHEY and CDR2 SVGEGT. This CDR3 has 13 residues.